This TCR beta chain was found in a study of cytomegalovirus exposure and HLA in healthy donors. Study-wide background: A previous analysis identified around 120 million unique TCR beta sequences derived from roughly 190 million T cells.

This clone is a singleton in its sample. The antigen remains undetermined. The CDR3 runs to 14 residues. V trimming: 5 bases; J trimming: 5 bases; junction bases outside the gene matches: 5. Germline V gene lookup returns CDR1 SGHTA and CDR2 FQGNSA. Study results and limitations: Presence/absence comparisons presumed near-even sequencing depth among donors. In vitro assays verified that three CMV-associated chains recognized CMV antigens specifically.

Primers: 60 Vbeta forward and 13 Jbeta reverse. Produced via immunoSEQ multiplex PCR; TCRdb's table is partial and in-frame only. Here the sample spans approximately 89,000 clones, 81% being singletons. The chain employs TRBV7-2 and TRBJ1-4; 7 bases match TRBD1. This sequence originates from a human donor in good health. The material sequenced was PBMCs. The chain's CDR3 is CASSRPGGNEKLFF. DNA of the CDR3: TGTGCCAGCAGCCGACCAGGGGGAAATGAAAAACTGTTTTTT.